This T cell receptor (beta chain) was obtained from a study of cytomegalovirus exposure and HLA in healthy donors. Overall study context: The approximately 120 validation repertoires, a later analysis reported, used the same platform as the 600 to 700 first-cohort repertoires.

General study findings and limits: For most TCR sequences rarity was the rule, although some public TCRs occurred in many donors. It was 150 or so TCR beta chains that were listed as cytomegalovirus-associated.

Turning to this clone: The antigen is unknown.

This CDR3 is 18 amino acids long. The germline gives CDR1 LGHNA, CDR2 YSLEER. Trimming cost V 3 bases and J 8 bases; bases outside gene matches: 17. Generated by immunoSEQ multiplex PCR, the TCRdb table keeps only in-frame clones and is missing some. The sample gives 65,000 to 85,000 clones, 95% of which show up once; about 0.7% is in the top ten. Sequenced sample: PBMCs. The genes are TRBV4-3 and TRBJ2-1, with 9 nucleotides matching TRBD2. The sequence derives from a woman aged 18 to 35 in good health and CMV-seronegative. The CDR3: CASSHHPVGGRAKDEQFF. The CDR3 nucleotides read TGCGCCAGCAGCCACCACCCGGTGGGCGGGAGGGCCAAGGATGAGCAGTTCTTC.